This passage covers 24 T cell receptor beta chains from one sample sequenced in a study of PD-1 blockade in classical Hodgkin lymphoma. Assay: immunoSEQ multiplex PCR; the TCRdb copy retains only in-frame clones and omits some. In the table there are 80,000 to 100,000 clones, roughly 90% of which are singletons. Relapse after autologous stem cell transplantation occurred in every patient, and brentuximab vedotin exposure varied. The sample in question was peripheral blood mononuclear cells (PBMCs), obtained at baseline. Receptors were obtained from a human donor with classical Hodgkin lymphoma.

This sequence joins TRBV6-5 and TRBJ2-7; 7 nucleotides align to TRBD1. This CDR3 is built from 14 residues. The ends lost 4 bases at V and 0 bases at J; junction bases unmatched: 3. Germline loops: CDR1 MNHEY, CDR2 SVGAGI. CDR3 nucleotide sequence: TGTGCCAGCAGTTGGACAGGCTTCTCCTACGAGCAGTACTTC. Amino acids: CASSWTGFSYEQYF.

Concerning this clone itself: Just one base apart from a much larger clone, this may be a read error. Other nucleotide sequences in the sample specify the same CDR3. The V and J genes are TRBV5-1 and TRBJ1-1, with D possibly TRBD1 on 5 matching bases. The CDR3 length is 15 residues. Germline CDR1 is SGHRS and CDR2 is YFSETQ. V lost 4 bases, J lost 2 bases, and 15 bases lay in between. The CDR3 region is CASSAAGTFNTEAFF. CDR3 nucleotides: TGCGCCAGCAGCGCGGCCGGGACGTTTAACACTGAAGCTTTCTTT.

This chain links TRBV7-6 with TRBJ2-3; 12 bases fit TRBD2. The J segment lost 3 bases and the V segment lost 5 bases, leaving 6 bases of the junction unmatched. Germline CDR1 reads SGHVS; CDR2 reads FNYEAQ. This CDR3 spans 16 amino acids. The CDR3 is CASSQTSGSRTDTQYF. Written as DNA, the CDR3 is TGTGCCAGCAGCCAGACTAGCGGGAGTAGAACAGATACGCAGTATTTT.

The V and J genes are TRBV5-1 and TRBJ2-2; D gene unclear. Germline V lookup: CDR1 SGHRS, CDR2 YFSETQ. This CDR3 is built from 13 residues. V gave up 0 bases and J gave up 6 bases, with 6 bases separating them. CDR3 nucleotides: TGCGCCAGCAGCTTGGTTTCCGCCGGGGAGCTGTTTTTT. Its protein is CASSLVSAGELFF.

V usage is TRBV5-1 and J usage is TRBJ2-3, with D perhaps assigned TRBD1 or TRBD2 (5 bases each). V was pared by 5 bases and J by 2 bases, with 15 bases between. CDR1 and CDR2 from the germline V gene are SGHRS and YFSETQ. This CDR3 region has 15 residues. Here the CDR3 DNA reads TGCGCCAGCAGTGTTGTAGAGGGGACCACAGATACGCAGTATTTT. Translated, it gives CASSVVEGTTDTQYF.

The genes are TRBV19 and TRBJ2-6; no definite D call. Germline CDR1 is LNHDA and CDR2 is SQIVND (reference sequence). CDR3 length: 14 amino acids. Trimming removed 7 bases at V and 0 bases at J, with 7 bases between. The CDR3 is CASTRLSGANVLTF. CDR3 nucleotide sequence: TGTGCCAGTACCCGTCTCTCTGGGGCCAACGTCCTGACTTTC.

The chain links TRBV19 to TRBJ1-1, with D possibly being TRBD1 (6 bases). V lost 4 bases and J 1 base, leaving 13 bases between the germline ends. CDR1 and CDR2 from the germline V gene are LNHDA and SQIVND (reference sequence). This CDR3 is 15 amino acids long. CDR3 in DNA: TGTGCCAGTAGTAGAACTGGGGGACAGAACACTGAAGCTTTCTTT. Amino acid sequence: CASSRTGGQNTEAFF.

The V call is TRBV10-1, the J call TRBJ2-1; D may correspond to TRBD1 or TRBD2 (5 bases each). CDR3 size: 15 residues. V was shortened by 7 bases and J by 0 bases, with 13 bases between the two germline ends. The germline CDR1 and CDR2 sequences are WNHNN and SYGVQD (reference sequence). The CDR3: CASTAGTDSYNEQFF. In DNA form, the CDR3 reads TGCGCCAGCACTGCTGGGACCGACTCCTACAATGAGCAGTTCTTC.

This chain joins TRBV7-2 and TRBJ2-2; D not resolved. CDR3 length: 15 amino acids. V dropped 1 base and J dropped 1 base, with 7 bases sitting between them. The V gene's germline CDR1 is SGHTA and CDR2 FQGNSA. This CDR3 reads CASSLDSRNTGELFF. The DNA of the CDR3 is TGTGCCAGCAGCTTAGACTCGCGGAACACCGGGGAGCTGTTTTTT.

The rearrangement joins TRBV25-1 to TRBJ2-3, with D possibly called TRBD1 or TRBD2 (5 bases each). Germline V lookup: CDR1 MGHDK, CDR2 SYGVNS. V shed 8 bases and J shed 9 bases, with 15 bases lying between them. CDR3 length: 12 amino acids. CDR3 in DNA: TGTGCCAGCGGCCGGGAATGGGGGACGCAGTATTTT. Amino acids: CASGREWGTQYF.

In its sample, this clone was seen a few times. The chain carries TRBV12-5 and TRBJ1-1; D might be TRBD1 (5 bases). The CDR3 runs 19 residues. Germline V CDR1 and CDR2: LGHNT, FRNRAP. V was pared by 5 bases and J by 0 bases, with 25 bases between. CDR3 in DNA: TGTGCTAGTGGTCCCCTATCAATCCCGCCGGGACCGCTGAACACTGAAGCTTTCTTT. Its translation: CASGPLSIPPGPLNTEAFF.

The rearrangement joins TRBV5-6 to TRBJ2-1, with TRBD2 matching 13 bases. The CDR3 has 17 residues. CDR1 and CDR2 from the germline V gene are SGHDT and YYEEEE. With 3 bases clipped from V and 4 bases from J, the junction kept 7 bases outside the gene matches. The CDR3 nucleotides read TGTGCCAGCAGCTCCGGACTAGCGGGAGCGCCTTACAATGAGCAGTTCTTC. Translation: CASSSGLAGAPYNEQFF. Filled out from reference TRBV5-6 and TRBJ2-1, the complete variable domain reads DAGVTQSPTHLIKTRGQQVTLRCSPKSGHDTVSWYQQALGQGPQFIFQYYEEEERQRGNFPDRFSGHQFPNYSSELNVNALLLGDSALYLCASSSGLAGAPYNEQFFGPGTRLTVL.

The chain's CDR3 is CASSPGQGFNYGYTF. CDR3 DNA: TGCGCCAGCAGCCCCGGACAGGGTTTTAACTATGGCTACACCTTC. The V gene is TRBV5-1, the J gene TRBJ1-2; 8 bases map to TRBD1. V gave up 4 bases and J gave up 1 base; unmatched junction bases: 6. Germline V gene lookup returns CDR1 SGHRS and CDR2 YFSETQ. The CDR3 length is 15 residues. The variable domain in full, completed from reference TRBV5-1 and TRBJ1-2, reads KAGVTQTPRYLIKTRGQQVTLSCSPISGHRSVSWYQQTPGQGLQFLFEYFSETQRNKGNFPGRFSGRQFSNSRSEMNVSTLELGDSALYLCASSPGQGFNYGYTFGSGTRLTVV.

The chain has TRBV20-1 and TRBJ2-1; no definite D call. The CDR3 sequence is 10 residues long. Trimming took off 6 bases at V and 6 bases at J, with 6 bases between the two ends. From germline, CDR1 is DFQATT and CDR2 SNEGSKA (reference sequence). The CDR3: CSAQVNEQFF. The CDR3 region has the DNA TGCAGTGCCCAGGTCAATGAGCAGTTCTTC.

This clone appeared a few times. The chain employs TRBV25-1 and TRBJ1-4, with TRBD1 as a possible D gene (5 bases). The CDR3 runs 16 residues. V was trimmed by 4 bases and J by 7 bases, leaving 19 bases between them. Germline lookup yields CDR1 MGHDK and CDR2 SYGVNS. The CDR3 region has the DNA TGTGCCAGCAGTGGCGCGACGGGACCACGGGGTGAAAAACTGTTTTTT. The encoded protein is CASSGATGPRGEKLFF.

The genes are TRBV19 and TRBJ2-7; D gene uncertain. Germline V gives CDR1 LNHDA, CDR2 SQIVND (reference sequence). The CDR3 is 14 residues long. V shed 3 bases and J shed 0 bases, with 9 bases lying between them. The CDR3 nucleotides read TGTGCCAGTAGTATCCCATCTCGCTCCTACGAGCAGTACTTC. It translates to CASSIPSRSYEQYF. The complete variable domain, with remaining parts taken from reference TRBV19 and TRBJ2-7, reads DGGITQSPKYLFRKEGQNVTLSCEQNLNHDAMYWYRQDPGQGLRLIYYSQIVNDFQKGDIAEGYSVSREKKESFPLTVTSAQKNPTAFYLCASSIPSRSYEQYFGPGTRLTVT.

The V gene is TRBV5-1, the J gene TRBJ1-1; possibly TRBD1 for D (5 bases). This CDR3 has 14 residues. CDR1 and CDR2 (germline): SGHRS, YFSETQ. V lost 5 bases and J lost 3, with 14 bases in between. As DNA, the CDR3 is TGCGCCAGCAGACAGGTGAGGGCGGACACTGAAGCTTTCTTT. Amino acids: CASRQVRADTEAFF.

The CDR3 nucleotides are TGCGCCAGCAGCCAAGATCCACAGAACTATGGCTACACCTTC. It yields the protein CASSQDPQNYGYTF. The rearrangement links TRBV4-1 to TRBJ1-2; D is undetermined. The V gene lost 0 bases and the J gene lost 2 bases, with 7 bases spanning the gap. Germline values: CDR1 MGHRA, CDR2 YSYEKL. This CDR3 has 14 amino acids.

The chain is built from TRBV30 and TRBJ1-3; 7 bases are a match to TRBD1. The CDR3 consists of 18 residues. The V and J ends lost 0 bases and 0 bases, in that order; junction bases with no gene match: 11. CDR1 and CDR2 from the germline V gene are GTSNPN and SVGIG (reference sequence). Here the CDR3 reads CAWSVRKYRGSSGNTIYF. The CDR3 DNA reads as TGTGCCTGGAGTGTACGAAAGTACAGGGGAAGCTCTGGAAACACCATATATTTT.

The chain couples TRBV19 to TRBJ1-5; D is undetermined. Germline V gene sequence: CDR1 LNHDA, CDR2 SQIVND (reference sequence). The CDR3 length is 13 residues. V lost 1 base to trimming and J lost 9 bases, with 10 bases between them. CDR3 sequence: CASSIGPGGPQHF. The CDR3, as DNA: TGTGCCAGTAGTATAGGGCCCGGTGGGCCCCAGCATTTT.

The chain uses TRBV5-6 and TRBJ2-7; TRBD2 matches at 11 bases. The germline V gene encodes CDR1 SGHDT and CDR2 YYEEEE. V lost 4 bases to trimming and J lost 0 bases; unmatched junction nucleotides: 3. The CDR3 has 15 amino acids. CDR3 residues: CASSLSGRGSYEQYF. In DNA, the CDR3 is TGTGCCAGCAGCCTTAGCGGGAGGGGCTCCTACGAGCAGTACTTC.

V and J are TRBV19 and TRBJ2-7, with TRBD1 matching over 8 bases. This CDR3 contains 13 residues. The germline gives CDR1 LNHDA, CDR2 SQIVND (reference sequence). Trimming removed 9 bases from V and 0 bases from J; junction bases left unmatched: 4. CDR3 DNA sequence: TGTGCCAGCAGGGGGCGTAACTCCTACGAGCAGTACTTC. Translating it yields CASRGRNSYEQYF.

CDR3 nucleotides: TGTGCCAGCAGATCGGGACTAGCAGTTTACGAGCAGTACTTC. Translation gives CASRSGLAVYEQYF. The rearrangement uses TRBV11-2 and TRBJ2-7, with 9 nucleotides matching TRBD2. CDR3 length: 14 amino acids. Trimming took 6 bases from V and 4 from J; bases not matched to a gene: 7. Germline CDR1 SGHAT, CDR2 FQNNGV.

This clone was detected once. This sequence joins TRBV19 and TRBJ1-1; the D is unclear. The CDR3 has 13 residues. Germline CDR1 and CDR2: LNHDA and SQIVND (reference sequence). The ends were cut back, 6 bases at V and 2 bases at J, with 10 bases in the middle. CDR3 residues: CASSARGNTEAFF. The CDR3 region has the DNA TGTGCCAGTAGCGCAAGAGGTAACACTGAAGCTTTCTTT. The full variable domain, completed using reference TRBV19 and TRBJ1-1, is DGGITQSPKYLFRKEGQNVTLSCEQNLNHDAMYWYRQDPGQGLRLIYYSQIVNDFQKGDIAEGYSVSREKKESFPLTVTSAQKNPTAFYLCASSARGNTEAFFGQGTRLTVV.